The rows below give T cell receptor beta chains drawn from one sample of a study of blood T cell repertoires in COVID-19. Assay: immunoSEQ multiplex PCR; the TCRdb copy retains only in-frame clones and omits some. The sample holds around 110,000 clones, 80% to 85% seen once. Sequencing was done on a sample of peripheral blood. All receptors come from a human donor in a cohort sampled during active COVID-19. Each CDR3 is given with its conserved first and last residue. The D gene is left open where the match is weak. The size of a clone is reported for some rows only, either as once, few or many, or as a class for expanded clones.

j_call	v_call	clone_size	d_call	cdr3_nt	cdr3_aa
TRBJ2-1	TRBV5-4	NA	TRBD2	TGTGCCAGCAGCTCGCCCACTAGCGGGAGTTTCAATGAGCAGTTCTTC	CASSSPTSGSFNEQFF
TRBJ2-7	TRBV28	NA	TRBD1	TGTGCCAGCAGTTTCTCGGACAGGCCCGAGCAGTACTTC	CASSFSDRPEQYF
TRBJ2-1	TRBV18	NA	TRBD1	TGTGCCAGCTCACCAGGAGTCACAGGGGCAGGGAATGAGCAGTTCTTC	CASSPGVTGAGNEQFF
TRBJ1-1	TRBV6-5	NA	NA	TGTGCCAGCAGTACCGGACAGATGAACACTGAAGCTTTCTTT	CASSTGQMNTEAFF
TRBJ2-1	TRBV7-2	NA	TRBD2	TGTGCCAGCAGCTCCAGACTAGCGGGAGGGCCCAATGAGCAGTTCTTC	CASSSRLAGGPNEQFF
TRBJ2-5	TRBV7-3	NA	TRBD2	TGTGCCAGCAGCACAGGTAGCGGGAGTAAAGAGACCCAGTACTTC	CASSTGSGSKETQYF
TRBJ2-5	TRBV6-2/TRBV6-3	few	TRBD2	TGTGCCAGCAGTTACTCGAGAACTAGCGGGAAACAAGAGACCCAGTACTTC	CASSYSRTSGKQETQYF
TRBJ1-4	TRBV5-1	NA	TRBD1	TGCGCCAGCAGCTACGACAGGGCGGGTGAAAAACTGTTTTTT	CASSYDRAGEKLFF
TRBJ1-5	TRBV7-2	once	NA	TGTGCCAGCAGCTTAACCGGTGGACAAGCAAATCAGCCCCAGCATTTT	CASSLTGGQANQPQHF
TRBJ2-1	TRBV9	NA	TRBD2	TGTGCCAGCAGCCCCCTAGGTAGCGGGATCGTCTATGAGCAGTTCTTC	CASSPLGSGIVYEQFF
TRBJ1-2	TRBV19	NA	NA	TGTGCCAGTAGTATAGCAGGGACATTGAACAAATACTATGGCTACACCTTC	CASSIAGTLNKYYGYTF
TRBJ2-1	TRBV5-4	few	TRBD2	TGTGCCAGCAGCTTGGAGGCTAGCGGGATCGGTGAGCAGTTCTTC	CASSLEASGIGEQFF
TRBJ1-1	TRBV12-3/TRBV12-4	NA	NA	TGTGCCAGCGGCCGGGGAGGGGTCACTGAAGCTTTCTTT	CASGRGGVTEAFF
TRBJ1-6	TRBV11-2	NA	NA	TGTGCCAGCAGCTATACCGGGACAACTAATTCACCCCTCCACTTT	CASSYTGTTNSPLHF
TRBJ2-7	TRBV11-1	NA	NA	TGTGCCAGCAGCTTAGGGCAGGGCCTAGGCGAGCAGTACTTC	CASSLGQGLGEQYF
TRBJ1-6	TRBV6-6	NA	TRBD1	TGTGCCAGCAGTTACCGTACAGGGGGCGGTAATTCACCCCTCCACTTT	CASSYRTGGGNSPLHF
TRBJ1-4	TRBV7-9	NA	TRBD1	TGTGCCAGCAGCCCCAGGGGGGAGACTAATGAAAAACTGTTTTTT	CASSPRGETNEKLFF
TRBJ2-7	TRBV7-2	NA	TRBD2	TGTGCCAGCAGCTTAGCGCGGACTAGCGGAATCCTCTACGAGCAGTACTTC	CASSLARTSGILYEQYF
TRBJ1-4	TRBV5-1	NA	TRBD1	TGCGCCAGCAGCGCCGGACAGGGGGCTTCTAATGAAAAACTGTTTTTT	CASSAGQGASNEKLFF
TRBJ2-1	TRBV7-2	NA	TRBD2	TGTGCCAGCAGCCTCGGACTAGCGGAGCAGTTCTTC	CASSLGLAEQFF
TRBJ1-4	TRBV9	NA	NA	TGTGCCAGCAGCCCAGGAGACAGATTTAATGAAAAACTGTTTTTT	CASSPGDRFNEKLFF
TRBJ2-7	TRBV21-1	NA	NA	TGTGCCAGCAGCCTGGGGCAAATGACTTGGAGCTCCTACGAGCAGTACTTC	CASSLGQMTWSSYEQYF
TRBJ2-5	TRBV7-9	NA	NA	TGTGCCAGCAGACTGCAGGGTCCTCAAGAGACCCAGTACTTC	CASRLQGPQETQYF
TRBJ1-2	TRBV12-3/TRBV12-4	NA	NA	TGTGCCAGCAGTTTAATGGGCGGGGGCTACACCTTC	CASSLMGGGYTF
TRBJ2-1	TRBV7-9	NA	TRBD2	TGTGCCAGCAGCAAAGCGGGAGGGCCTTACAATGAGCAGTTCTTC	CASSKAGGPYNEQFF
TRBJ2-3	TRBV5-4	NA	NA	TGTGCCAGCAGCCAGGGGACACAGAGCACAGATACGCAGTATTTT	CASSQGTQSTDTQYF
TRBJ1-2	TRBV30	NA	NA	TGTGCCTGGGATACAGGGCACGGTGGCTACACCTTC	CAWDTGHGGYTF
TRBJ1-5	TRBV6-2/TRBV6-3	NA	TRBD1	TGTGCCAGCAGTTTAGACAGGGGGTACAATCAGCCCCAGCATTTT	CASSLDRGYNQPQHF
TRBJ1-2	TRBV6-5	NA	NA	TGTGCCAGCAGGCCCGGGATCTGGGGCTATGGCTACACCTTC	CASRPGIWGYGYTF
TRBJ1-5	TRBV7-8	NA	NA	TGTGCCAGTACCGATTTTGCCCGGAGTCAGCCCCAGCATTTT	CASTDFARSQPQHF
TRBJ1-3	TRBV12-3/TRBV12-4	NA	NA	TGTGCCAGCAGCACAGGGTCGACCATATATTTT	CASSTGSTIYF
TRBJ1-5	TRBV9	once	NA	TGTGCCAGCAGCGTATTGTGTAATAGAGTTAGCAATCAGCCCCAGCATTTT	CASSVLCNRVSNQPQHF
TRBJ1-6	TRBV3-1/TRBV3-2	NA	NA	TGTGCCAGCAGCCGGGGGGGAAATTCACCCCTCCACTTT	CASSRGGNSPLHF
TRBJ2-1	TRBV28	few	TRBD2	TGTGCCAGCAGTTCCCATAGCGGGGCGAGCTCCTACAATGAGCAGTTCTTC	CASSSHSGASSYNEQFF
TRBJ1-4	TRBV7-9	once	TRBD1	TGTGCCAGCAGCTTAGGGGACAGTAATAATGAAAAACTGTTTTTT	CASSLGDSNNEKLFF